A selection of T cell receptor beta chains follows, all from one sample in a study of blood T cell repertoires in COVID-19. Profiling relied on immunoSEQ multiplex PCR, and the TCRdb table lists in-frame clones only, not all of them. The sample shows 100,000 to 150,000 clones, 70% to 90% of them seen only once. Source material: peripheral blood. The receptors were sampled from a human donor in a cohort sampled during active COVID-19. Both conserved end residues are part of each CDR3. Each record gives: V gene, clone size, J gene, D gene, CDR3 DNA, CDR3 protein. The D gene is left open where the match is weak. Clone size is shown for a subset of rows, as once, few, many or a class of expanded clone.

V gene: TRBV5-1; clone size: .; J gene: TRBJ1-2; D gene: .; CDR3 DNA: TGCGCCAGCAGCTGGGAATTGGGAGGGGCCGGTTATGGCTACACCTTC; CDR3 protein: CASSWELGGAGYGYTF
V gene: TRBV7-9; clone size: .; J gene: TRBJ2-7; D gene: .; CDR3 DNA: TGTGCCAGCAGCTTAGGAAGGTCAGGCTACGAGCAGTACTTC; CDR3 protein: CASSLGRSGYEQYF
V gene: TRBV9; clone size: .; J gene: TRBJ2-1; D gene: TRBD2; CDR3 DNA: TGTGCCAGCAGCGTAGGGACTAGCGGGCCCGTTTTCTTC; CDR3 protein: CASSVGTSGPVFF
V gene: TRBV6-5; clone size: .; J gene: TRBJ2-7; D gene: .; CDR3 DNA: TGTGCCAGCAGCTTTGACGGGAGCTACGAGCAGTACTTC; CDR3 protein: CASSFDGSYEQYF
V gene: TRBV28; clone size: .; J gene: TRBJ1-5; D gene: .; CDR3 DNA: TGTGCCAGCAGTTTATCCAGATCCAATCAGCCCCAGCATTTT; CDR3 protein: CASSLSRSNQPQHF
V gene: TRBV7-9; clone size: .; J gene: TRBJ2-3; D gene: TRBD2; CDR3 DNA: TGTGCCAGCAGCCCCGGGACTAGCGGGAGGGCCTATGTAACAGATACGCAGTATTTT; CDR3 protein: CASSPGTSGRAYVTDTQYF
V gene: TRBV7-9; clone size: .; J gene: TRBJ2-3; D gene: TRBD2; CDR3 DNA: TGTGCCAGCAGCCCGGCGGGCGGGAGGAACACAGATACGCAGTATTTT; CDR3 protein: CASSPAGGRNTDTQYF
V gene: TRBV6-1; clone size: .; J gene: TRBJ2-1; D gene: TRBD2; CDR3 DNA: TGTGCCAGCAGTGCCCGGGCTAGCGGGAGGGGTTCCTACAATGAGCAGTTCTTC; CDR3 protein: CASSARASGRGSYNEQFF
V gene: TRBV20-1; clone size: .; J gene: TRBJ1-6; D gene: .; CDR3 DNA: TGCAATGCTAGTTCCCTGTCGGATTCACCCCTCCACTTT; CDR3 protein: CNASSLSDSPLHF
V gene: TRBV9; clone size: .; J gene: TRBJ1-1; D gene: TRBD1; CDR3 DNA: TGTGCCAGCAGCCCCGGGACAGGGGGCGCGGGCACTGAAGCTTTCTTT; CDR3 protein: CASSPGTGGAGTEAFF
V gene: TRBV9; clone size: .; J gene: TRBJ2-1; D gene: .; CDR3 DNA: TGTGCCAGCAGCGTAGGGACAGACGAGCAGTTCTTC; CDR3 protein: CASSVGTDEQFF
V gene: TRBV10-3; clone size: .; J gene: TRBJ2-7; D gene: .; CDR3 DNA: TGTGCCATCAGTGAGTCCCCGGCTAGCTACGACGAGCAGTACTTC; CDR3 protein: CAISESPASYDEQYF
V gene: TRBV5-1; clone size: .; J gene: TRBJ2-1; D gene: TRBD2; CDR3 DNA: TGCGCCAGCAGCTCCGGACTAGCGGGCAACAATGAGCAGTTCTTC; CDR3 protein: CASSSGLAGNNEQFF
V gene: TRBV10-2; clone size: .; J gene: TRBJ2-3; D gene: .; CDR3 DNA: TGCGCCAGCAGTGAGTCTCCCACTAGCACAGATACGCAGTATTTT; CDR3 protein: CASSESPTSTDTQYF
V gene: TRBV24-1; clone size: .; J gene: TRBJ2-1; D gene: TRBD1; CDR3 DNA: TGTGCCACCAGTGATTCAACCGGGACAGGGATTTGGAATGAGCAGTTCTTC; CDR3 protein: CATSDSTGTGIWNEQFF
V gene: TRBV11-2; clone size: medium-sized; J gene: TRBJ2-7; D gene: TRBD1; CDR3 DNA: TGTGCCAGCGCCGAAGCCGGGACAGGGGGCGGTGGGCAGTACTTC; CDR3 protein: CASAEAGTGGGGQYF
V gene: TRBV5-4; clone size: .; J gene: TRBJ2-5; D gene: TRBD1; CDR3 DNA: TGTGCCAGCAGCCCGGTAGGGGGCGTCGAGACCCAGTACTTC; CDR3 protein: CASSPVGGVETQYF
V gene: TRBV24-1; clone size: .; J gene: TRBJ1-2; D gene: .; CDR3 DNA: TGTGCCACCAGTGATCCCGGCGGTTCATCGGGGTATGGCTACACCTTC; CDR3 protein: CATSDPGGSSGYGYTF
V gene: TRBV19; clone size: .; J gene: TRBJ2-1; D gene: .; CDR3 DNA: TGTGCCAGTAGTATGCTAGGCAATGAGCAGTTCTTC; CDR3 protein: CASSMLGNEQFF
V gene: TRBV6-5; clone size: .; J gene: TRBJ2-5; D gene: .; CDR3 DNA: TGTGCCAGCAGTCCGATTGACCCAGGGGAGACCCAGTACTTC; CDR3 protein: CASSPIDPGETQYF
V gene: TRBV5-6; clone size: once; J gene: TRBJ2-3; D gene: .; CDR3 DNA: TGTGCCAGCAGCTTGGAGGGGCGAAATGATGATACGCAGTATTTT; CDR3 protein: CASSLEGRNDDTQYF
V gene: TRBV7-8; clone size: .; J gene: TRBJ2-2; D gene: .; CDR3 DNA: TGTGCCAGCCTGCTCTCGGTTGGGGAGCTGTTTTTT; CDR3 protein: CASLLSVGELFF
V gene: TRBV7-9; clone size: once; J gene: TRBJ1-4; D gene: .; CDR3 DNA: TGTGCCAGCAGCCCCGAGGATCCATCCACCGAAAAACTGTTTTTT; CDR3 protein: CASSPEDPSTEKLFF
V gene: TRBV4-1; clone size: .; J gene: TRBJ1-6; D gene: .; CDR3 DNA: TGCGCCAGCAGCCAAGGGGGGGGCGCCCTATCCTCGAGCTCCTATAATTCACCCCTCCACTTT; CDR3 protein: CASSQGGGALSSSSYNSPLHF
V gene: TRBV28; clone size: .; J gene: TRBJ1-2; D gene: .; CDR3 DNA: TGTGCCATCAATGCGCCCTGGTCTGGCTACACCTTC; CDR3 protein: CAINAPWSGYTF
V gene: TRBV19; clone size: .; J gene: TRBJ1-2; D gene: TRBD1; CDR3 DNA: TGTGCCAGTAGTATGTGGGGGACAGGGTCGATCCAGAGCTACACCTTC; CDR3 protein: CASSMWGTGSIQSYTF
V gene: TRBV7-2; clone size: .; J gene: TRBJ2-1; D gene: TRBD2; CDR3 DNA: TGTGCCAGCGTTGGACTAGCGGGGTCCTTCTCCTACAATGAGCAGTTCTTC; CDR3 protein: CASVGLAGSFSYNEQFF
V gene: TRBV6-5; clone size: once; J gene: TRBJ2-2; D gene: TRBD1; CDR3 DNA: TGTGCCAGCAATTCGGGACAGTTGAACACCGGGGAGCTGTTTTTT; CDR3 protein: CASNSGQLNTGELFF
V gene: TRBV10-3; clone size: .; J gene: TRBJ2-7; D gene: TRBD2; CDR3 DNA: TGTGCCATCAGTTTGGGGCTAGCGGGAAGGTACGAGCAGTACTTC; CDR3 protein: CAISLGLAGRYEQYF
V gene: TRBV5-4; clone size: .; J gene: TRBJ2-5; D gene: .; CDR3 DNA: TGTGCCAGCAGCTTGGTGGCAGAGACCCAGTACTTC; CDR3 protein: CASSLVAETQYF
V gene: TRBV10-2; clone size: .; J gene: TRBJ2-1; D gene: .; CDR3 DNA: TGCGCCAGCAGTGCGGCGAATACCGTACAGGGCCCGAGCTCCTACAATGAGCAGTTCTTC; CDR3 protein: CASSAANTVQGPSSYNEQFF
V gene: TRBV7-6; clone size: .; J gene: TRBJ2-7; D gene: TRBD2; CDR3 DNA: TGTGCCAGCAGCTTTACCATAGCGGGTACGAGCTCCTACGAGCAGTACTTC; CDR3 protein: CASSFTIAGTSSYEQYF
V gene: TRBV15; clone size: .; J gene: TRBJ1-5; D gene: TRBD1; CDR3 DNA: TGTGCCACCAGCAGAGACGGGACAGGGGCGCTTGTTAGCAATCAGCCCCAGCATTTT; CDR3 protein: CATSRDGTGALVSNQPQHF
V gene: TRBV5-1; clone size: .; J gene: TRBJ2-5; D gene: .; CDR3 DNA: TGCGCCAGCAGCTCGGAGGGATTTCGAGAGACCCAGTACTTC; CDR3 protein: CASSSEGFRETQYF
V gene: TRBV15; clone size: .; J gene: TRBJ1-3; D gene: TRBD1; CDR3 DNA: TGTGCCACCAGCATCAGGGGGGGAAACACCATATATTTT; CDR3 protein: CATSIRGGNTIYF
V gene: TRBV11-2; clone size: .; J gene: TRBJ2-5; D gene: .; CDR3 DNA: TGTGCCAGCAGCTTAGAACCTCCGGGCGGGGAAGAGACCCAGTACTTC; CDR3 protein: CASSLEPPGGEETQYF
V gene: TRBV10-1; clone size: .; J gene: TRBJ2-2; D gene: .; CDR3 DNA: TGCGCCAGCAGAGGGGACACCGGGGAGCTGTTTTTT; CDR3 protein: CASRGDTGELFF
V gene: TRBV19; clone size: .; J gene: TRBJ1-5; D gene: .; CDR3 DNA: TGTGCCAGTAGTTGGTCCGGGAGGGAGGATCAGCCCCAGCATTTT; CDR3 protein: CASSWSGREDQPQHF
V gene: TRBV27; clone size: .; J gene: TRBJ1-6; D gene: .; CDR3 DNA: TGTGCCAGCAGCCCCCGGGGCGGGGGCCTCTATAATTCACCCCTCCACTTT; CDR3 protein: CASSPRGGGLYNSPLHF
V gene: TRBV5-5; clone size: .; J gene: TRBJ2-7; D gene: .; CDR3 DNA: TGTGCCAGCAGCTTGACCTTGAGTTACGAGCAGTACTTC; CDR3 protein: CASSLTLSYEQYF
V gene: TRBV5-1; clone size: few; J gene: TRBJ2-7; D gene: TRBD2; CDR3 DNA: TGCGCCAGCAGCTTCGGGAGCGGGGGGGCCCGGAGGTACGAGCAGTACTTC; CDR3 protein: CASSFGSGGARRYEQYF